This TCR beta chain was observed in a study of cytomegalovirus exposure and HLA in healthy donors. General study findings and limits: Three of the chains that were CMV-associated were confirmed in vitro to be specific for CMV antigens. Most TCR sequences showed up rarely, but some public TCRs showed up in many donors. V- and J-gene trimming of TCR beta was linked (in a later analysis) to a missense DCLRE1C variant.

The PCR ran on 60 Vbeta and 13 Jbeta primers. Some clones are missing from TCRdb's copy, which holds only in-frame ones; the method was immunoSEQ multiplex PCR. The sample has 100,000 to 150,000 clones; just over 70% are singletons. Germline CDR1 SGHRS, CDR2 YFSETQ. V was trimmed by 5 bases and J by 3 bases, leaving 17 bases between them. The CDR3 extends over 15 amino acids. About this clone itself: The antigen remains undetermined.

The specimen sequenced was PBMCs. This TCR came from a woman aged 55-69 years in good health and CMV-seropositive. The chain is built from TRBV5-1 and TRBJ1-1; D perhaps matches TRBD1 (6 bases). CDR3 region: CASRARGARDTEAFF. Written as DNA, the CDR3 is TGCGCCAGCAGGGCACGGGGGGCCCGGGACACTGAAGCTTTCTTT.